A single sample is the source of the 30 T cell receptor beta chains below, sequenced in a study of blood T cells in healthy people across ages. The authors ran a second PCR of roughly 6 to 12 cycles using a sample-barcoded 5' primer and a J-beta primer mix. MiXCR, run by TCRdb on the 5' RACE reads, gives a single entry per CDR3 protein. The sample includes some 710,000 distinct CDR3 sequences, approximately 22% seen only once; the top ten take 20% to 25%. Sequencing was performed on blood. Receptors were obtained from a man between 65 and 79 years old in good health.

V usage is TRBV19 and J usage is TRBJ2-7; D is tentatively TRBD1 or TRBD2 (5 bases each). V was trimmed by 5 bases and J by 4 bases, leaving 12 bases between them. This CDR3 has 13 residues. From germline, CDR1 is LNHDA and CDR2 SQIVND (reference sequence). The DNA of the CDR3 is TGTGCCAGTAGTTTCCTGGGGGATTACGAGCAGTACTTC. Its protein product is CASSFLGDYEQYF.

The chain combines TRBV5-1 with TRBJ2-3, with TRBD2 as a possible D gene (5 bases). The V gene's germline CDR1 is SGHRS and CDR2 YFSETQ. The CDR3 spans 14 residues. The V end was cut by 2 bases, the J end by 2 bases, with 9 bases between. CDR3 sequence (DNA): TGCGCCAGCAGCTTACCCCTAGCCACAGATACGCAGTATTTT. Translating gives CASSLPLATDTQYF.

This clonotype was seen only a few times. This chain connects TRBV6-1 to TRBJ1-5; 9 positions agree with TRBD1. This CDR3 contains 15 residues. J was trimmed by 4 bases and V by 4 bases; bases with no gene match: 5. Germline CDR1 reads MNHNS; CDR2 reads SASEGT. The CDR3 coding sequence is TGTGCCAGCAGTGTGGACAGGGGAGGGAATCAGCCCCAGCATTTT. Protein product: CASSVDRGGNQPQHF.

The chain is built from TRBV4-2 and TRBJ2-3; the match to TRBD1 covers 8 bases. The CDR3 has 17 residues. Germline V gene lookup returns CDR1 LGHNA and CDR2 YNFKEQ. Germline trimming cut 0 bases from V and 2 bases from J; bases unmatched to any gene: 7. The CDR3 loop is CASSQDHSDRDTDTQYF. CDR3 sequence (DNA): TGTGCCAGCAGCCAAGATCATTCGGACAGGGACACAGATACGCAGTATTTT.

This clonotype was picked up a small number of times. The rearrangement uses TRBV5-1 and TRBJ2-2, with D perhaps given as TRBD1 or TRBD2 (5 bases each). Between the trimmed V and J ends, which lost 0 bases and 3 bases, there was a span of 9 bases. In germline, CDR1 is SGHRS, CDR2 YFSETQ. This CDR3 has 15 residues. The CDR3 DNA reads TGCGCCAGCAGCTTGGGGGACCACTACACCGGGGAGCTGTTTTTT. Protein product: CASSLGDHYTGELFF.

This clonotype was detected a few times. This rearrangement joins TRBV2 to TRBJ2-7; TRBD2 might be the D (7 bases). The end of the DNA is better explained by TRBJ2-1, so the J call may be wrong. CDR1 is SNHLY and CDR2 is FYNNEI in the germline V gene. The CDR3 extends over 15 amino acids. The CDR3 loop is CASSVTSTRGNEQFF. The CDR3 DNA reads as TGTGCCAGCAGCGTGACTAGCACCAGGGGCAATGAGCAGTTCTTC.

The chain combines TRBV20-1 with TRBJ2-5; no firm D call. Per the germline V gene, CDR1 is DFQATT and CDR2 is SNEGSKA (reference sequence). CDR3 length equals 14 residues. The V end was cut by 7 bases, the J end by 2 bases, with 17 bases between. The CDR3 DNA follows: TGCAGTGAGCTCGGTGGAGTTGAACAAGAGACCCAGTACTTC. As protein: CSELGGVEQETQYF.

This clonotype was counted only a few times. The chain joins TRBV3-1 to TRBJ2-3; 7 bases align to TRBD2. The V gene end was trimmed by 4 bases and the J gene end by 7 bases; junction bases not matched to a gene: 14. The CDR3 has 16 residues. CDR1 and CDR2 from the germline V gene are LGHDT and YNNKEL (reference sequence). As DNA, the CDR3 is TGTGCCAGCAGCCCTGCTTTGCTGGGGGGGTTAAATACGCAGTATTTT. Encoded protein: CASSPALLGGLNTQYF.

The V and J genes are TRBV12-3 or TRBV12-4 and TRBJ1-1; D may be TRBD1 (5 bases). The CDR3 covers 11 residues. The CDR3 DNA reads TGTCTCTCCGGTGAACAGGTTGAAGCTTTCTTT. Protein sequence: CLSGEQVEAFF.

This clonotype was observed a handful of times. The junction differs from germline at one of its ends, possibly a read error. This chain joins TRBV4-3 and TRBJ2-5; 8 bases line up with TRBD1. The length of the CDR3 is 16 residues. Per the germline V gene, CDR1 is LGHNA and CDR2 is YSLEER. CDR3 coding DNA: TGCGCCAGCAGCCAAAGTCTCGGGACAGGCCAAGGGACCCAGTACTTC. Encoded protein: CASSQSLGTGQGTQYF.

A word on this clonotype: The CDR3 ends on some other residue instead of the conserved phenylalanine or tryptophan, so this is likely a read error. The chain recombines TRBV20-1 with TRBJ1-2; D gene uncertain. The CDR3 has 8 amino acids. The germline V and J ends were trimmed by 1 base and 9 bases, with 0 bases remaining between them. The germline gives CDR1 DFQATT, CDR2 SNEGSKA (reference sequence). The CDR3 DNA follows: TGCAGTGCTAGAGGCTACACCTCC. As protein: CSARGYTS.

This clonotype has just a few counts. The DNA for the CDR3 is TGTGCCAGCAGTTTAGCCCATGGGAGCGGTTCACCCCTCCACTTT. Encoded protein: CASSLAHGSGSPLHF. The chain couples TRBV12-3 or TRBV12-4 to TRBJ1-6; no clear D gene. V gave up 0 bases and J gave up 9 bases, with 12 bases separating them. The CDR3 consists of 15 residues.

V usage is TRBV10-3 and J usage is TRBJ2-7, with D possibly matching TRBD2 (5 bases). The J call is uncertain, as TRBJ2-1 better fits the DNA end. The CDR3 is 10 residues long. From germline, CDR1 is ENHRY and CDR2 SYGVKD. This CDR3 is CAIGSGEQFF. CDR3 nucleotide sequence: TGTGCCATCGGGAGCGGCGAGCAGTTCTTC.

This clonotype was counted only a few times. The chain joins TRBV2 to TRBJ2-7, with TRBD1 matching 8 bases. The germline CDR1 and CDR2 sequences are SNHLY and FYNNEI. This CDR3 spans 13 amino acids. The J segment lost 1 base and the V segment lost 6 bases, leaving 2 bases of the junction unmatched. CDR3 DNA sequence: TGTGCCAGCAGACAGGGGGAGTCCTACGAGCAGTACTTC. Amino acids: CASRQGESYEQYF.

The chain carries TRBV7-2 and TRBJ2-3, with D tentatively TRBD2 (5 bases). Germline V gene sequence: CDR1 SGHTA, CDR2 FQGNSA. CDR3 length: 15 amino acids. Trimming took 5 bases from V and 0 from J, leaving 12 bases between them. In DNA, the CDR3 is TGTGCCAGCAGCCAGACTAAACTCAGCACAGATACGCAGTATTTT. This gives the protein CASSQTKLSTDTQYF. Based on the CDR3 plus reference TRBV7-2 and TRBJ2-3, the full variable domain is GAGVSQSPSNKVTEKGKDVELRCDPISGHTALYWYRQSLGQGLEFLIYFQGNSAPDKSGLPSDRFSAERTGGSVSTLTIQRTQQEDSAVYLCASSQTKLSTDTQYFGPGTRLTVL.

The chain employs TRBV11-2 and TRBJ2-3; 7 bases match TRBD1. Trimming removed 7 bases from V and 5 bases from J; junction bases left unmatched: 15. Germline CDR1 SGHAT, CDR2 FQNNGV. The CDR3 totals 16 residues. The CDR3 coding sequence is TGTGCCAGCACCGAGGCCGGGACAGCTACGGTAGATACGCAGTATTTT. Residues: CASTEAGTATVDTQYF.

This clonotype appeared a few times. The J gene is TRBJ2-3, the V gene TRBV28; a weak D match, TRBD1 (6 bases). CDR1 is MDHEN, CDR2 SYDVKM, per germline. V lost 6 bases and J lost 2, with 15 bases in between. The CDR3 is made up of 15 amino acids. The CDR3 DNA reads TGTGCCAGCAGGCGACAGGAAAGACCCACAGATACGCAGTATTTT. Amino acids: CASRRQERPTDTQYF.

This clonotype was observed a handful of times. The chain joins TRBV12-3 or TRBV12-4 to TRBJ2-1, with 8 bases aligning to TRBD2. CDR3 size: 15 residues. Unmatched junction bases numbered 7, after V lost 6 bases and J lost 3 bases. The CDR3 sequence is CASSRGLGVYNEQFF. The CDR3 DNA follows: TGTGCCAGCAGCCGGGGACTAGGAGTCTACAATGAGCAGTTCTTC.

This clonotype was counted at least ten times. V and J are TRBV29-1 and TRBJ2-1; 7 positions match TRBD1. The CDR3 length is 12 residues. From germline, CDR1 is SQVTM and CDR2 ANQGSEA. The ends lost 8 bases at V and 5 bases at J; junction bases unmatched: 6. Written as DNA, the CDR3 is TGCAGCTCCGAGACAGGGAACAATGAGCAGTTCTTC. Its protein is CSSETGNNEQFF.

The chain carries TRBV20-1 and TRBJ2-3; TRBD2 might be the D (5 bases). V was trimmed by 3 bases and J by 2 bases, leaving 15 bases between them. The germline V gene has CDR1 DFQATT and CDR2 SNEGSKA (reference sequence). This CDR3 is 15 amino acids long. CDR3 amino acids: CSASFVGKITDTQYF. The CDR3, as DNA: TGCAGTGCTAGTTTTGTCGGGAAGATCACAGATACGCAGTATTTT.

This clonotype was counted many times. The CDR3 DNA follows: TGCAGCGTGGGGACAGGGATCTATGGCTACACCTTC. Its protein is CSVGTGIYGYTF. The V gene is TRBV29-1, the J gene TRBJ1-2, with 9 bases matching TRBD1. Unmatched junction bases numbered 3, after V lost 6 bases and J lost 4 bases. The CDR3 has 12 amino acids. Germline V gene lookup returns CDR1 SQVTM and CDR2 ANQGSEA.

This chain links TRBV12-3 or TRBV12-4 with TRBJ2-3, with 8 bases identical to TRBD2. J gave up 6 bases and V 7 bases, and 12 bases lay outside the gene matches. There are 15 residues in the CDR3. The DNA of the CDR3 is TGTGCCAGCAACCTAGGGGCGGGGGGCCGGGATACGCAGTATTTT. Its translation: CASNLGAGGRDTQYF.

This clonotype was seen only a few times. This rearrangement joins TRBV4-2 to TRBJ2-3; D might be TRBD2 (6 bases). Trimming left V 4 bases short and J 5 bases short, with 13 bases between. The CDR3 has 14 residues. The germline V gene encodes CDR1 LGHNA and CDR2 YNFKEQ. CDR3 residues: CASSLGTRKDTQYF. DNA for the CDR3: TGTGCCAGCAGCCTCGGGACTCGGAAAGATACGCAGTATTTT.

This clonotype showed up just a few times. The V gene is TRBV6-1, the J gene TRBJ2-5, with D hard to call. The CDR3 contains 12 residues. Trimming stripped 11 bases from V and 0 bases from J, with 10 bases between. Germline loops: CDR1 MNHNS, CDR2 SASEGT. In DNA, the CDR3 is TGTGCCTGCCGGGTCAACCAAGAGACCCAGTACTTC. Protein sequence: CACRVNQETQYF.

This clonotype was recorded a few times. The chain is built from TRBV20-1 and TRBJ2-1; 13 bases match TRBD2. The CDR3 sequence is 18 residues long. The V gene's germline CDR1 is DFQATT and CDR2 SNEGSKA (reference sequence). Trimming removed 2 bases from V and 0 bases from J; junction bases left unmatched: 7. The chain's CDR3 is CSARTGTSGIASYNEQFF. CDR3 bases: TGCAGTGCTAGAACCGGGACTAGCGGGATAGCCTCCTACAATGAGCAGTTCTTC.

The rearrangement joins TRBV6-2 or TRBV6-3 to TRBJ2-1, with D hard to call. The DNA matches TRBJ2-7 better at its end, which makes the J call doubtful. The CDR3 is 11 residues long. Germline V gives CDR1 MNHEY, CDR2 SVGEGT. The CDR3 is CASKWFNEQYF. The CDR3 DNA sequence: TGTGCCAGCAAGTGGTTCAATGAGCAGTACTTC.

This clonotype was seen a handful of times. V usage is TRBV11-1 and J usage is TRBJ2-3; 9 nucleotides match TRBD1. CDR3 length equals 16 residues. The ends lost 5 bases at V and 4 bases at J; junction bases unmatched: 10. CDR1 SGHAT and CDR2 FQDESV come from the germline V gene (reference sequence). CDR3 nucleotides: TGTGCCAGCAGCCCGAGGGACAGGGTGGGTGCAGATACGCAGTATTTT. This translates into CASSPRDRVGADTQYF.

J is TRBJ1-2 and V is TRBV29-1; D is undetermined. V was trimmed by 2 bases and J by 6 bases, leaving 10 bases between them. This CDR3 has 12 amino acids. Germline V gene lookup returns CDR1 SQVTM and CDR2 ANQGSEA. The CDR3 protein is CSVERPSDGYTF. In DNA form, the CDR3 reads TGCAGCGTTGAACGCCCGTCTGATGGCTACACCTTC.

This clonotype was observed a few times. The rearrangement uses TRBV28 and TRBJ2-6; no firm D call. The CDR3 runs to 15 residues. With 4 bases removed from V and 2 bases from J, the gap between germline ends came to 9 bases. Germline values: CDR1 MDHEN, CDR2 SYDVKM. CDR3 region: CASSSQTPGANVLTF. Written as DNA, the CDR3 is TGTGCCAGCAGTTCTCAAACCCCTGGGGCCAACGTCCTGACTTTC. The variable domain in full, with the rest retrieved from reference TRBV28 and TRBJ2-6, is DVKVTQSSRYLVKRTGEKVFLECVQDMDHENMFWYRQDPGLGLRLIYFSYDVKMKEKGDIPEGYSVSREKKERFSLILESASTNQTSMYLCASSSQTPGANVLTFGAGSRLTVL.

A few counts support this clonotype. V is TRBV3-1 and J is TRBJ1-2; perhaps TRBD1 as D (6 bases). Germline values: CDR1 LGHDT, CDR2 YNNKEL (reference sequence). V dropped 6 bases and J dropped 4 bases, with 12 bases sitting between them. The CDR3 covers 13 residues. CDR3 in DNA: TGTGCCAGCAGTCAGGGGTTGAGCTATGGCTACACCTTC. Translating it yields CASSQGLSYGYTF. Drawing the rest from reference TRBV3-1 and TRBJ1-2, the complete variable domain is DTAVSQTPKYLVTQMGNDKSIKCEQNLGHDTMYWYKQDSKKFLKIMFSYNNKELIINETVPNRFSPKSPDKAHLNLHINSLELGDSAVYFCASSQGLSYGYTFGSGTRLTVV.